These 18 T cell receptor beta chains came from one sample sequenced in a study of molecular identifiers for immune sequencing clone quantification. TCRdb reprocessed the PCR reads via MiXCR and lists one record per CDR3 protein. Among around 94,000 distinct CDR3 sequences, 30% to 45% were seen once, and the ten largest hold 9% to 10%. The specimen was naive CD8+ T cells from blood, with Jurkat cell RNA spiked in. The subset denotes: FACS-sorted CD8+CD4-CCR7+CD45RA+ naive T cells. These TCRs come from a human donor in good health. Some libraries in this study had Jurkat cell RNA spiked in.

This clonotype occurred many times. The V and J genes are TRBV28 and TRBJ2-3; D unclear. Germline CDR1 is MDHEN and CDR2 is SYDVKM. The CDR3 contains 11 residues. The V end lost 5 bases, the J end lost 2 bases, and 2 bases lay between the germline ends. Written as DNA, the CDR3 is TGTGCCAGCAGTGACACAGATACGCAGTATTTT. Translation: CASSDTDTQYF.

The genes are TRBV4-3 and TRBJ2-4; D is unclear. V lost 1 base and J lost 6, with 13 bases in between. This CDR3 spans 15 amino acids. The germline V gene has CDR1 LGHNA and CDR2 YSLEER. The CDR3 coding sequence is TGCGCCAGCAGCCAAGCACCCCTTTATGGAAACATTCAGTACTTC. Amino acid sequence: CASSQAPLYGNIQYF.

This clonotype came up many times. V is TRBV28 and J is TRBJ2-4; D remains ambiguous. From germline, CDR1 is MDHEN and CDR2 SYDVKM. This CDR3 has 14 amino acids. V was cut by 3 bases and J by 2 bases, with 8 bases left in between. The CDR3 nucleotides read TGTGCCAGCAGTTTTGCCATAACCAAAAACATTCAGTACTTC. Its translation: CASSFAITKNIQYF.

On this clonotype itself: Possible read error: a much larger clone is one base away. The CDR3 reads CSVYGTGLGSYEQYF. The CDR3 DNA sequence: TGCAGCGTCTACGGGACAGGCCTTGGCTCCTACGAGCAGTACTTC. J is TRBJ2-7 and V is TRBV29-1; the match to TRBD1 covers 8 bases. V lost 6 bases to trimming and J lost 0 bases; unmatched junction nucleotides: 10. The CDR3 runs 15 residues. CDR1 is SQVTM and CDR2 is ANQGSEA in the germline V gene.

This sequence joins TRBV20-1 and TRBJ2-7; either TRBD1 or TRBD2 may fit D (7 bases each). The V gene lost 6 bases and the J gene lost 6 bases, with 18 bases spanning the gap. The CDR3 contains 13 residues. Germline loops: CDR1 DFQATT, CDR2 SNEGSKA (reference sequence). In nucleotides, the CDR3 is TGCAGTGCCGTGGGAGCAGGGGGGGTCGAGCAGTACTTC. Residues: CSAVGAGGVEQYF.

In this sample, this clonotype turned up a few times. V and J are TRBV5-1 and TRBJ2-7; 13 nucleotides align to TRBD2. The ends lost 1 base at V and 5 bases at J; junction bases unmatched: 9. Germline CDR1 is SGHRS and CDR2 is YFSETQ. The CDR3 has 17 residues. CDR3 nucleotides: TGCGCCAGCAGCTTGTTGGGTGGACTAGCGGGGGTCCACGAGCAGTACTTC. It is translated as CASSLLGGLAGVHEQYF.

This clonotype has only a few counts. This sequence joins TRBV18 and TRBJ1-4; D not resolved. In germline, CDR1 is KGHSH, CDR2 LQKENI. CDR3 length: 16 amino acids. Trimming removed 6 bases from V and 0 bases from J, with 14 bases in between. As DNA, the CDR3 is TGTGCCAGCTCCCCCACGTTTGACGCAACTAATGAAAAACTGTTTTTT. Residues: CASSPTFDATNEKLFF.

Concerning this clonotype itself: Because the CDR3 is missing its conserved closing phenylalanine or tryptophan, this is likely a read error. The chain has TRBV20-1 and TRBJ2-7, with TRBD1 matching 7 bases. V shed 6 bases, J shed 3 bases, and the junction held 11 bases outside the gene matches. CDR3 length equals 14 residues. Looked up from germline, CDR1 is DFQATT and CDR2 is SNEGSKA (reference sequence). The CDR3 protein is CSACPLGTDYEQYY. CDR3 nucleotide sequence: TGCAGTGCCTGCCCCCTAGGGACAGACTACGAGCAGTACTAC.

This chain joins TRBV11-2 and TRBJ2-3, with TRBD2 identical over 8 bases. The CDR3 consists of 15 residues. The germline V gene has CDR1 SGHAT and CDR2 FQNNGV. V lost 5 bases to trimming and J lost 4 bases; unmatched junction nucleotides: 8. The CDR3 region has the DNA TGTGCCAGCAGCCCCTCGGGGGGGGGCGCAGATACGCAGTATTTT. Protein: CASSPSGGGADTQYF.

This clonotype appeared many times. The chain carries TRBV4-1 and TRBJ2-7; 8 positions agree with TRBD1. CDR1 MGHRA and CDR2 YSYEKL come from the germline V gene. The junction had 6 bases not matched to a gene; V was cut back by 4 bases and J by 4 bases. The CDR3 spans 14 residues. The CDR3 spells CASSLGQGIYEQYF. The DNA of the CDR3 is TGCGCCAGCAGCCTTGGACAGGGTATTTACGAGCAGTACTTC.

This clonotype has ten or more counts. The chain couples TRBV7-6 to TRBJ2-1, with D possibly called TRBD1 or TRBD2 (5 bases each). From germline, CDR1 is SGHVS and CDR2 FNYEAQ. The CDR3 is 14 residues long. V gave up 6 bases and J gave up 4 bases, with 13 bases separating them. CDR3 amino acids: CASRVRDQYNEQFF. CDR3 bases: TGTGCCAGCAGAGTCCGGGACCAATACAATGAGCAGTTCTTC.

Turning to this clonotype: A much bigger clone sits one base away, suggesting this may be a read error. V and J are TRBV20-1 and TRBJ2-3; 7 bases line up with TRBD2. The CDR3 runs 15 residues. Germline V gene lookup returns CDR1 DFQATT and CDR2 SNEGSKA (reference sequence). CDR3 DNA: TGCAGTGCTAGCGCTGGGGGGGGAGTCACAGCTACGCAGTATTTT. Amino acid sequence: CSASAGGGVTATQYF.

The chain couples TRBV28 to TRBJ2-7, with 10 bases matching TRBD2. V lost 3 bases, J lost 2 bases, and 4 bases stayed unmatched. CDR3 length: 15 residues. The germline V gene has CDR1 MDHEN and CDR2 SYDVKM. CDR3 amino acids: CASSFFLAGAYEQYF. The DNA of the CDR3 is TGTGCCAGCAGTTTTTTCCTAGCGGGGGCCTACGAGCAGTACTTC.

The sample holds a few counts of this clonotype. The CDR3 spells CASSQYRDLAKNIQYF. The CDR3 DNA is TGTGCCAGCAGCCAATATAGGGATCTAGCCAAAAACATTCAGTACTTC. The gene calls are TRBV27 and TRBJ2-4, with no clear D. The CDR3 is 16 amino acids. Trimming stripped 6 bases from V and 0 bases from J, with 15 bases between. Germline lookup yields CDR1 MNHEY and CDR2 SMNVEV (reference sequence).

This clonotype was counted ten times or more. This chain connects TRBV4-3 to TRBJ2-5; D is uncertain. The CDR3 is 14 residues long. Per germline, CDR1 LGHNA and CDR2 YSLEER. V was shortened by 1 base and J by 5 bases, with 11 bases between the two germline ends. DNA of the CDR3: TGCGCCAGCAGCCAAGGCCCGCACGAGGAGACCCAGTACTTC. Translated, it gives CASSQGPHEETQYF.

This clonotype was detected many times. V gene TRBV6-5 combines with J gene TRBJ2-3, with TRBD1 matching 7 bases. CDR1 and CDR2 (germline): MNHEY, SVGAGI. There are 12 residues in the CDR3. Trimming took 5 bases from V and 10 from J; bases not matched to a gene: 6. This CDR3 reads CASSALTGSQYF. In DNA form, the CDR3 reads TGTGCCAGCAGTGCCCTGACAGGGTCGCAGTATTTT.

This clonotype has at least ten counts. The chain uses TRBV28 and TRBJ2-3; 14 bases map to TRBD2. J gave up 0 bases and V 8 bases, and 10 bases lay outside the gene matches. In germline, CDR1 is MDHEN, CDR2 SYDVKM. The CDR3 extends over 18 amino acids. The CDR3 DNA reads TGTGCCAGCCGGGGACTAGCGGGAGAGGGTACTAGCACAGATACGCAGTATTTT. Translated, it gives CASRGLAGEGTSTDTQYF.

The chain carries TRBV9 and TRBJ1-1; unclear D gene. This CDR3 has 14 residues. Germline lookup yields CDR1 SGDLS and CDR2 YYNGEE. The V and J ends lost 0 bases and 4 bases respectively, with 10 bases between them. The CDR3 coding sequence is TGTGCCAGCAGCGTAGAACCGGCGGTCACTGAAGCTTTCTTT. Its protein product is CASSVEPAVTEAFF. Using reference TRBV9 and TRBJ1-1 for the parts outside the CDR3, the full variable domain is DSGVTQTPKHLITATGQRVTLRCSPRSGDLSVYWYQQSLDQGLQFLIQYYNGEERAKGNILERFSAQQFPDLHSELNLSSLELGDSALYFCASSVEPAVTEAFFGQGTRLTVV.